The next 3 T cell receptor beta chains were all read from a single sample in a study of human T cells and chemical hapten exposure. TCRdb reprocessed the 5' RACE reads with MiXCR, giving one entry per CDR3 protein. The sample has about 110,000 distinct CDR3 sequences; approximately 20% are singletons. Before extraction, the whole blood was not fractionated, and total RNA was taken from it. These receptors were obtained from a human donor in good health.

This clonotype has a handful of counts. The chain has TRBV6-2 or TRBV6-3 and TRBJ2-1; 9 nucleotides align to TRBD2. CDR3 length: 18 residues. CDR1 MNHEY and CDR2 SVGEGT come from the germline V gene. The V and J ends lost 2 bases and 9 bases, in that order; junction bases with no gene match: 17. The DNA for the CDR3 is TGTGCCAGCAGTTACGACTGGTTGGCGGGAGGGCCTCAAGTTGAGCAGTTCTTC. This encodes CASSYDWLAGGPQVEQFF.

This rearrangement joins TRBV6-5 to TRBJ2-7, with D perhaps assigned TRBD1 or TRBD2 (5 bases each). This CDR3 region has 15 residues. Germline V gene sequence: CDR1 MNHEY, CDR2 SVGAGI. The V and J ends lost 0 bases and 3 bases respectively, with 12 bases between them. CDR3 protein: CASSYSRGRIYEQYF. The CDR3, as DNA: TGTGCCAGCAGTTACTCGAGGGGACGGATCTACGAGCAGTACTTC.

This sequence joins TRBV5-6 and TRBJ1-5; D is uncertain. This CDR3 is 18 amino acids long. The germline V and J ends were trimmed by 0 bases and 4 bases, with 20 bases remaining between them. Germline-derived CDR1 and CDR2 are SGHDT and YYEEEE. CDR3 sequence (DNA): TGTGCCAGCAGCTTGGCCGGAGGGCCCGGTAACAAGAATCAGCCCCAGCATTTT. Translation gives CASSLAGGPGNKNQPQHF.